Following are 8 T cell receptor beta chains from one sample sequenced in a study of CD8 T cells in Susac syndrome. The RNA, about 0.5 to 1 ug, was put through reverse transcription using random hexamers. TCRdb re-analysed the immunoSEQ multiplex PCR reads in MiXCR, keeping a single row per CDR3 protein. The table includes roughly 80,000 distinct CDR3 sequences, about 93% detected once. Material for sequencing was CD4+ T cells from PBMCs. The receptor set was obtained from a human donor with Susac syndrome.

V usage is TRBV18 and J usage is TRBJ1-1; unclear D gene. Trimming pared 0 bases from V and 6 bases from J, leaving 8 bases between. Looked up from germline, CDR1 is KGHSH and CDR2 is LQKENI. The CDR3 runs to 13 residues. The CDR3 sequence is CASSPPSGAEAFF. CDR3 coding DNA: TGTGCCAGCTCACCACCAAGCGGGGCTGAAGCTTTCTTT.

V is TRBV24-1 and J is TRBJ2-1; D remains unclear. Trimming took off 5 bases at V and 8 bases at J, with 9 bases between the two ends. CDR1 KGHDR and CDR2 SFDVKD come from the germline V gene. The length of the CDR3 is 12 residues. The CDR3 reads CATSGPKDEQFF. In DNA, the CDR3 is TGTGCCACCAGTGGCCCAAAGGATGAGCAGTTCTTC.

The chain combines TRBV6-1 with TRBJ1-5; 7 bases line up with TRBD1. Germline V gene data show CDR1 as MNHNS and CDR2 as SASEGT. CDR3 size: 15 residues. Trimming took 2 bases from V and 7 from J; bases not matched to a gene: 8. The CDR3 DNA is TGTGCCAGCAGTGAACGACAGGGTTGGATGCAGCCCCAGCATTTT. It codes for CASSERQGWMQPQHF.

The J gene is TRBJ1-3, the V gene TRBV2; no reliable D call. The CDR3 loop spans 14 amino acids. CDR1 and CDR2 (germline): SNHLY, FYNNEI. V lost 6 bases and J 0 bases, leaving 9 bases between the germline ends. Written as DNA, the CDR3 is TGTGCCAGCAGGCGCGACCTCTCTGGAAACACCATATATTTT. Encoded protein: CASRRDLSGNTIYF. The variable domain in full, with the rest retrieved from reference TRBV2 and TRBJ1-3, is EPEVTQTPSHQVTQMGQEVILRCVPISNHLYFYWYRQILGQKVEFLVSFYNNEISEKSEIFDDQFSVERPDGSNFTLKIRSTKLEDSAMYFCASRRDLSGNTIYFGEGSWLTVV.

The CDR3 loop reads CASRGLAGTSSYNEQFF. The CDR3 DNA is TGTGCCAGCAGGGGACTAGCGGGCACTAGCTCCTACAATGAGCAGTTCTTC. The V call is TRBV2, the J call TRBJ2-1; TRBD2 matches 12 bases. The CDR3 is 17 amino acids. Germline-derived CDR1 and CDR2 are SNHLY and FYNNEI. V was pared by 6 bases and J by 0 bases, with 6 bases of the junction left unmatched.

The rearrangement links TRBV6-2 or TRBV6-3 to TRBJ2-1, with TRBD1 matching 8 bases. CDR1 MNHEY and CDR2 SVGEGT come from the germline V gene. This CDR3 is 15 amino acids long. V lost 6 bases, J lost 9 bases, and 13 bases stayed unmatched. The CDR3 sequence is CASSSTGQAIIEQFF. Written as DNA, the CDR3 is TGTGCCAGCAGCTCGACGGGACAGGCGATTATTGAGCAGTTCTTC.

The rearrangement links TRBV20-1 to TRBJ1-2; no firm D call. V shed 6 bases and J shed 2 bases, with 10 bases lying between them. This CDR3 contains 12 residues. The V gene's germline CDR1 is DFQATT and CDR2 SNEGSKA (reference sequence). The CDR3 region has the DNA TGCAGTGCGCCGGGATCAAACTATGGCTACACCTTC. Protein sequence: CSAPGSNYGYTF.

The CDR3 DNA follows: TGTGCCAGCAGTTACTCTTGGTGGGAGACCCAGTACTTC. Amino acids: CASSYSWWETQYF. The gene calls are TRBV6-2 or TRBV6-3 and TRBJ2-5; no firm D call. V lost 0 bases, J lost 5 bases, and 7 bases lay in between. The CDR3 sequence is 13 residues long. CDR1 is MNHEY and CDR2 is SVGEGT in the germline V gene.